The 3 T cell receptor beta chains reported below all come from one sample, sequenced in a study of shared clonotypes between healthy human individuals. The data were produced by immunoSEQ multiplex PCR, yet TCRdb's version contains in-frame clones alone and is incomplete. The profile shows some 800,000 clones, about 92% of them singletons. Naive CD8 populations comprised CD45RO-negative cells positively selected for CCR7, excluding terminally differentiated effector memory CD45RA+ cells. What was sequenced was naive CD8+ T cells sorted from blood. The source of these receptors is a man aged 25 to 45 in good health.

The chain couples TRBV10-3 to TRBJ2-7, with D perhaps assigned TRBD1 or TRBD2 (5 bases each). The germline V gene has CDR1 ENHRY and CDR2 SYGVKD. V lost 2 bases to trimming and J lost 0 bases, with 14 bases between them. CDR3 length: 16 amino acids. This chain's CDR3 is CAISEGLADSSYEQYF. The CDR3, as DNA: TGTGCCATCAGTGAGGGGCTAGCCGACAGCTCCTACGAGCAGTACTTC.

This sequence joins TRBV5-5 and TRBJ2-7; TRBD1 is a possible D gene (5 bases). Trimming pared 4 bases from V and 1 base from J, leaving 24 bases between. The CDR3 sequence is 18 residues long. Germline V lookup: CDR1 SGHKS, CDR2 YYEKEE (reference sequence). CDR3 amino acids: CASSNPVSGAMRSYEQYF. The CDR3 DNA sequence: TGTGCCAGCAGCAACCCTGTATCTGGGGCGATGCGATCCTACGAGCAGTACTTC.

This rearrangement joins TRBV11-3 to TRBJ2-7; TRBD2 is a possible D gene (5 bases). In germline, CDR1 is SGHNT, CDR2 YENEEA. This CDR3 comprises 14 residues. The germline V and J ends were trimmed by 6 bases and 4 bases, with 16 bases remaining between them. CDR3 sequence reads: CASSSRGSPYEQYF. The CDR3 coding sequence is TGTGCCAGCAGTTCAAGAGGGAGTCCGTACGAGCAGTACTTC.